This T cell receptor beta chain was sequenced during a study of human T cells and chemical hapten exposure. In its sample, this clonotype was seen many times. Its specificity is not known. Regarding time point: patch test 1, 2 weeks after DPC sensitization. The treatment: therapeutic diphenylcyclopropenone sensitization with weekly scalp DPC. The study drew its donors from alopecia patients who were 18 to 70 years old and suitable for DPC. Whole-study results and caveats: While controls formed fewer of them, expanded TCRs formed significantly more large CDR3 similarity clusters.

As originally analysed: There were a median of around 100,000 TCRs per sample, with a range from about 23,224 to 690,600. TCRdb re-called the RACE reads with MiXCR, one entry per CDR3 protein. These V and J calls derive from TCRdb rather than the authors' analysis. The table includes around 380,000 distinct CDR3 sequences, approximately 5% detected once. This CDR3 has 18 residues. Trimming at V came to 0 bases and at J to 4 bases, leaving 10 bases not matched to a gene. Germline CDR1 reads LGHNA; CDR2 reads YNFKEQ. The sequences come from whole blood, collected in connection with sensitization to the hapten diphenylcyclopropenone (DPC). This chain connects TRBV4-2 to TRBJ2-5; 11 nucleotides agree with TRBD2. The receptor's source is a woman aged 45-65 years with alopecia areata. Some clones in this sample may be carry-over from other donors' samples. Written as DNA, the CDR3 is TGTGCCAGCAGCCAAGAAGATTCCGGACTAGCGGGCGTAGAGACCCAGTACTTC. It is translated as CASSQEDSGLAGVETQYF.